This T cell receptor (beta chain) was captured by sequencing in a study of OX40 agonist ivuxolimab in advanced cancers. As for the study more broadly: Ivuxolimab was an agonistic, fully human IgG2 monoclonal antibody directed against OX40 (CD134), a costimulatory receptor. The paper describes the monotherapy dose-escalation part (N of about 50 patients) of the phase I trial of ivuxolimab. In the dose-escalation cohort, 82.7% of patients were male, and the mean age was roughly 60 years, with a range of about 20 to 79. Partial responses occurred in three dose-escalation patients: two with cutaneous melanoma and one with hepatocellular carcinoma. Of the roughly 52 dose-escalation patients, hepatocellular carcinoma was present in roughly 19, melanoma in around 15, renal cell carcinoma in 9 and head and neck cancer in 9. Intravenous ivuxolimab was administered to patients every 2 weeks at six dose levels: 0.01, 0.1, 0.3, 1.5, 3 and 10 mg/kg. Prior anti-PD-1, anti-PD-L1 or anti-CTLA-4 therapy was permitted, and checkpoint inhibitors had been received by roughly 42% of dose-escalation patients. Peripheral TCRbeta sequencing was intended to test whether TCR sequence diversity was altered and clonal T-cell expansion was caused by ivuxolimab.

Here is what the overall study found, with its caveats: After ivuxolimab, expanded clones were on average more numerous among CD8+ T cells than among CD4+ T cells. The antigen specificity of the peripheral T cells that underwent clonal expansion was not determined. In the 0.1-3.0 mg/kg groups, partial responders were among the patients with the lowest normalized peripheral clonal expansion, particularly in CD8+ T cells. Low levels of normalized T-cell clonal expansion were also shown by some nonresponding patients. Clonal expansion of both CD4+ and CD8+ blood T cells was observed from baseline to week 6 at doses 0.1 to 3.0 mg/kg.

The CDR1 and CDR2 encoded by the germline V gene are SGHVS and FNYEAQ. Taken from cysteine to phenylalanine, the CDR3 has 14 residues. The retained sequence is limited to the CDR3, 42 bases, with the frame set at the first base. Trimming takes 3 bases from V and 7 bases from J, and the germline ends sit 12 bases apart. For sequencing of the TCRbeta CDR3 region, genomic DNA was extracted from the sorted cells. TCRbeta CDR3 regions were sequenced using the immunoSEQ Assay. TCRdb retrieved this table from immuneACCESS and kept in-frame rearrangements only. Not all clones are present; in checked studies, unresolved V genes account for under half, and no reason is known for the remainder. For this sample there are some 73,000 clones; about 90% appear just once. The top ten hold 0.86% of the sample. This clone was picked up a small number of times. The clone's antigen remains unknown. No per-base quality is available; no much larger clone lies one base away.

The trial excluded patients who had a history of autoimmune disease or were on systemic immunosuppression. Peripheral blood for TCR sequencing was collected from all dose cohorts at baseline, on cycle 4 day 1, and on cycle 7 day 1. Samples came from an open-label, multicenter, first-in-human phase I dose-escalation trial of ivuxolimab. Adults with locally advanced or metastatic melanoma, renal cell, hepatocellular, or head and neck squamous cell carcinoma were enrolled in the trial. CD4+ and CD8+ T cells were sorted separately from peripheral blood before TCR sequencing. The chain couples TRBV7-6 to TRBJ2-2, with the D gene call left open. The specimen comprised CD4+ or CD8+ T cells sorted from blood, sampled in a trial of the OX40 agonist ivuxolimab. The clonotype comes from an adult with an advanced solid tumor such as melanoma, head and neck, liver or kidney cancer. In nucleotide form, the sequence is TGTGCCAGCAGCTTGACGGTTCTCGGCGGGGAGCTGTTTTTT. Its amino acids are CASSLTVLGGELFF.